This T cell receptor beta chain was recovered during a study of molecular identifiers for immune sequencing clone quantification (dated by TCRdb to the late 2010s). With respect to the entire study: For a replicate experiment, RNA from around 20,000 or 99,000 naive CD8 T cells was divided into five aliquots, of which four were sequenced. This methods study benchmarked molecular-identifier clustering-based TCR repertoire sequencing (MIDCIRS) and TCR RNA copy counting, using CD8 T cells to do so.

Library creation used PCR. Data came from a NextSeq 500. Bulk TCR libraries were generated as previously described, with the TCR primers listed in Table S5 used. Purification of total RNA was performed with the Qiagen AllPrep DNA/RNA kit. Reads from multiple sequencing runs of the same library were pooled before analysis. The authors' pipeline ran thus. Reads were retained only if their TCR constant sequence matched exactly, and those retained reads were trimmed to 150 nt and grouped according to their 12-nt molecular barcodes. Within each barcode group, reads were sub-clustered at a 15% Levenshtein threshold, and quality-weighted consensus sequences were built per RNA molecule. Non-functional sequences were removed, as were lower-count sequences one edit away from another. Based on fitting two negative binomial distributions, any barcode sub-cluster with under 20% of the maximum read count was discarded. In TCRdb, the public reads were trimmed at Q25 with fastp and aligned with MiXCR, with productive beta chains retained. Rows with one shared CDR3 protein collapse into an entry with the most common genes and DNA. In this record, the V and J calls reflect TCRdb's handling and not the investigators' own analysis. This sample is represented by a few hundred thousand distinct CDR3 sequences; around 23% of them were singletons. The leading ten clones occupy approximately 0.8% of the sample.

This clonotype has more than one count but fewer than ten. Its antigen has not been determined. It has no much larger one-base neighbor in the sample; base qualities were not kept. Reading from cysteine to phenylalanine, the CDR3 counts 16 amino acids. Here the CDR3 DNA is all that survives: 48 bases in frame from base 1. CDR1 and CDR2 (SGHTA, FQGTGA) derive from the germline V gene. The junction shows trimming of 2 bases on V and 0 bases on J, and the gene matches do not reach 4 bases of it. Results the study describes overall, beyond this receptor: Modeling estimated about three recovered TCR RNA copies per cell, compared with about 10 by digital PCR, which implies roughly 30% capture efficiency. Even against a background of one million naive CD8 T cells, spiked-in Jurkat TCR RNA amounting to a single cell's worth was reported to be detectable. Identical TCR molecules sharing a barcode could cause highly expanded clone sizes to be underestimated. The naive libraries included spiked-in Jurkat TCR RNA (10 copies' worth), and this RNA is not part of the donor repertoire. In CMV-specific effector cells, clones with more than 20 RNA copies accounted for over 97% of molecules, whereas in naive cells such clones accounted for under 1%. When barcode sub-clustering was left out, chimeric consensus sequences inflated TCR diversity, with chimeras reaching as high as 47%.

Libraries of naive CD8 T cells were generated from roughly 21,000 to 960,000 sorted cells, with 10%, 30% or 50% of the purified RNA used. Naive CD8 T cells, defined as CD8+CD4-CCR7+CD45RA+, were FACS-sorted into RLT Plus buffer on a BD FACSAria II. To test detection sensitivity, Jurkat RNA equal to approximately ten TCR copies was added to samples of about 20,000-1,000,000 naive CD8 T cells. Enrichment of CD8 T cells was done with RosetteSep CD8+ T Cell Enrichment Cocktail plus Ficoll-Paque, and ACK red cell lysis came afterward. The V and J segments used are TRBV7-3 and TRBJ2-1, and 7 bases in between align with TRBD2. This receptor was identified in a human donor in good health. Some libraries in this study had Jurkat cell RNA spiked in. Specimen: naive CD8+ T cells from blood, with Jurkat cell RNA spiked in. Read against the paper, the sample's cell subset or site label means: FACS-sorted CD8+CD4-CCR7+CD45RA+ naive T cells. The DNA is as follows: TGTGCCAGCAGCTTAGGGGACTATTCCTCCTACAATGAGCAGTTCTTC. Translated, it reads CASSLGDYSSYNEQFF.